Sequencing of this TCR beta chain was carried out in a study of shared clonotypes between healthy human individuals. Whole-study context: Donor ages ranged 18 to 49 years: a couple of women, a few men. Study-level findings and limits: Compared with clonotypes that all four donors shared, non-shared clonotypes had lower generation probabilities.

Points on this clone: Its antigen is as yet unknown.

The CDR3 is 15 amino acids. Germline CDR1 is MNHEY and CDR2 is SMNVEV (reference sequence). The V end lost 4 bases, the J end lost 5 bases, and 18 bases lay between the germline ends. Those who donated were healthy HIV-negative adults, with no recent acute infections or vaccinations reported. Per the authors' pipeline: Junction-only sequences without quality scores came from ImmunoSEQ, so filtering differed. TCRdb's table, derived via immunoSEQ multiplex PCR, lists solely in-frame clones and lacks some. Clonal size and the V and J genes are those of that table, whereas D and trimming came from the DNA. The top ten hold approximately 0.9% of the sample, which has 850,000 to 1,100,000 clones, roughly 77% seen once.

This rearrangement joins TRBV27 to TRBJ2-7, with D perhaps TRBD1 (6 bases). This clonotype originated in a man aged 18 to 29 in good health. Some clones in this sample may be carry-over from other donors' samples. Specimen: memory CD4+ T cells from PBMCs. Described subset: CD45RA-negative fraction. The CDR3: CASSYIDRPWHEQYF. In nucleotides, the CDR3 is TGTGCCAGCAGTTACATCGACAGGCCGTGGCACGAGCAGTACTTC.